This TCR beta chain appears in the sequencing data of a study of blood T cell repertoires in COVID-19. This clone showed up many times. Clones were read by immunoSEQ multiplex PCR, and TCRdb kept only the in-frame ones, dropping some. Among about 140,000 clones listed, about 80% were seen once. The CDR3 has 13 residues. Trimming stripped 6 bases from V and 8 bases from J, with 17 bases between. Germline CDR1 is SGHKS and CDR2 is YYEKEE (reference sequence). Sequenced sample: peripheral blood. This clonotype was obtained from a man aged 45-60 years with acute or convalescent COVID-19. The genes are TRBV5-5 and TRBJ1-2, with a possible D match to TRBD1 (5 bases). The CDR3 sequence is CASTLWEGRGYTF. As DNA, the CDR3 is TGTGCCAGCACCCTATGGGAGGGGCGCGGCTACACCTTC.